This is a list of T cell receptor beta chains from one sample in a study of shared clonotypes between healthy human individuals. Using immunoSEQ multiplex PCR, the repertoire was profiled, and TCRdb retains in-frame clones only, with some absent. The table records fewer than 850,000 clones, 96% of them present only once. Sequences were obtained from naive CD8+ T cells sorted from blood. Receptor source: a man aged 25 to 40 in good health. Each CDR3 is given with its conserved first and last residue. A D gene is named only where the DNA matches it firmly. Where a row states a size, it is once, few, many or the class of an expanded clone; other rows omit it.

len | j_gene | abundance | v_gene | d_gene | CDR3aa | CDR3nt
15 | TRBJ2-3 | - | TRBV29-1 | TRBD2 | CSVEGTSGKTDTQYF | TGCAGCGTTGAAGGGACTAGCGGAAAAACAGATACGCAGTATTTT
11 | TRBJ2-1 | - | TRBV11-2 | - | CASSRLNEQFF | TGTGCCAGCAGCAGGCTTAATGAGCAGTTCTTC
16 | TRBJ2-3 | once | TRBV9 | TRBD1 | CASSSPLGTEGDTQYF | TGTGCCAGCAGTTCCCCCTTGGGGACAGAGGGAGATACGCAGTATTTT
12 | TRBJ2-3 | once | TRBV6-6 | - | CASGLSTDTQYF | TGTGCCAGCGGGCTAAGCACAGATACGCAGTATTTT
13 | TRBJ2-3 | - | TRBV30 | - | CAWSVPSTDTQYF | TGTGCCTGGAGTGTACCCAGCACAGATACGCAGTATTTT
16 | TRBJ2-7 | - | TRBV5-1 | TRBD2 | CASSLRGGGLSYEQYF | TGCGCCAGCAGCCTCCGGGGGGGCGGGCTTTCCTACGAGCAGTACTTC
15 | TRBJ2-3 | - | TRBV7-8 | - | CASSLLRGSTDTQYF | TGTGCCAGCAGCTTACTTAGGGGTAGCACAGATACGCAGTATTTT
13 | TRBJ2-7 | - | TRBV25-1 | - | CASSDTPLYEQYF | TGTGCCAGCAGTGACACCCCACTCTACGAGCAGTACTTC
16 | TRBJ2-3 | - | TRBV5-1 | - | CASSLAADSSTDTQYF | TGCGCCAGCAGCTTGGCGGCAGATTCTAGCACAGATACGCAGTATTTT
14 | TRBJ2-5 | - | TRBV15 | TRBD1 | CATSFPGGQETQYF | TGTGCCACCAGCTTCCCAGGGGGTCAAGAGACCCAGTACTTC
15 | TRBJ2-1 | few | TRBV11-3 | - | CASSDHLRGYNEQFF | TGTGCCAGCAGCGATCATCTTAGGGGATACAATGAGCAGTTCTTC
16 | TRBJ2-3 | - | TRBV27 | - | CASRTPGRLSTDTQYF | TGTGCCAGCAGGACTCCGGGACGCCTTAGCACAGATACGCAGTATTTT
10 | TRBJ2-7 | - | TRBV11-2 | - | CASSHHEQYF | TGTGCCAGCAGCCACCACGAGCAGTACTTC
14 | TRBJ2-5 | - | TRBV29-1 | TRBD2 | CSLLLAGGGETQYF | TGCAGCCTCCTCCTAGCGGGAGGGGGTGAGACCCAGTACTTC
12 | TRBJ2-1 | - | TRBV30 | - | CAWSLTYNEQFF | TGTGCCTGGAGTCTTACCTACAATGAGCAGTTCTTC
13 | TRBJ2-7 | - | TRBV5-1 | TRBD1 | CASSWTGPYEQYF | TGCGCCAGCAGCTGGACAGGCCCCTACGAGCAGTACTTC
15 | TRBJ1-4 | - | TRBV19 | - | CASTPAGLGNEKLFF | TGTGCCAGTACCCCCGCGGGGCTGGGTAATGAAAAACTGTTTTTT
16 | TRBJ2-7 | - | TRBV11-2 | - | CASSLEIAGEVYEQYF | TGTGCCAGCAGCTTAGAGATAGCAGGGGAAGTCTACGAGCAGTACTTC
16 | TRBJ1-5 | - | TRBV27 | TRBD1 | CASSSYRGPSVQPQHF | TGTGCCAGCAGTTCTTACAGGGGGCCGTCGGTCCAGCCCCAGCATTTT
14 | TRBJ2-1 | once | TRBV13 | TRBD2 | CASSLGVLERDPFF | TGTGCCAGCAGCTTAGGGGTTTTAGAGCGGGACCCGTTCTTC
16 | TRBJ2-7 | - | TRBV7-9 | TRBD2 | CASSYLAGARSYEQYF | TGTGCCAGCAGCTACTTAGCGGGAGCCCGAAGCTACGAGCAGTACTTC
13 | TRBJ2-7 | - | TRBV28 | - | CASSLISSSEQYF | TGTGCCAGCAGTTTAATATCTAGTTCCGAGCAGTACTTC
13 | TRBJ2-1 | - | TRBV10-2 | - | CASIGDTYNEQFF | TGCGCCAGCATCGGGGATACCTACAATGAGCAGTTCTTC